One and the same sample provided the 3 T cell receptor beta chains below, sequenced in a study of neoadjuvant nivolumab and ipilimumab in lung cancer. Here immunoSEQ multiplex PCR was the method, and the copy in TCRdb shows in-frame clones only, minus some. The repertoire holds 15,000 to 20,000 clones, with almost 80% as singletons. The specimen was tumor tissue, collected after neoadjuvant nivolumab, alone or with ipilimumab, at or shortly before surgery. These receptors all come from an adult with non-small cell lung cancer.

This clone was recorded once. The chain employs TRBV5-8 and TRBJ1-5; D is unresolved. V lost 2 bases to trimming and J lost 4 bases, with 7 bases between them. CDR1 and CDR2 (germline): SGHTS, YDEGEE. There are 13 residues in the CDR3. The CDR3 here is CASSLGPNQPQHF. The CDR3 DNA sequence: TGTGCCAGCAGCTTAGGCCCAAATCAGCCCCAGCATTTT.

The chain is built from TRBV5-1 and TRBJ1-1; D is possibly TRBD1 (6 bases). Germline V lookup: CDR1 SGHRS, CDR2 YFSETQ. V lost 5 bases and J 6 bases, leaving 20 bases between the germline ends. This CDR3 has 15 residues. CDR3 in amino acids: CASSFLQGRDSEAFF. CDR3 nucleotide sequence: TGCGCCAGCAGTTTTTTACAGGGACGGGACTCTGAAGCTTTCTTT.

The chain carries TRBV7-2 and TRBJ2-5; a weak D match, TRBD2 (6 bases). The CDR3 has 13 amino acids. V lost 2 bases and J 4 bases, leaving 8 bases between the germline ends. Germline V gene data show CDR1 as SGHTA and CDR2 as FQGNSA. The CDR3: CASSLLALETQYF. The CDR3 DNA sequence: TGTGCCAGCAGCTTACTAGCGTTAGAGACCCAGTACTTC.